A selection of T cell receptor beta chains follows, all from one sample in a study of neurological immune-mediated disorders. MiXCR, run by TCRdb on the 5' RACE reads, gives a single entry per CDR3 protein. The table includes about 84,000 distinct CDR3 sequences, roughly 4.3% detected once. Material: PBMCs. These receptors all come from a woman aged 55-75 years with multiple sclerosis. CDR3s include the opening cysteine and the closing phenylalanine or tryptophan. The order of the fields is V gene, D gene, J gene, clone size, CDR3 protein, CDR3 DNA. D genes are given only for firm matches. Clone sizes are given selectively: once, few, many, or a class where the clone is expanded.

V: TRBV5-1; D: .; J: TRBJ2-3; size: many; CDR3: CASSLVVADTQYF; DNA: TGCGCCAGCAGCTTGGTTGTGGCGGATACGCAGTATTTT
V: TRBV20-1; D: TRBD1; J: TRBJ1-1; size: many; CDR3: CSAGQGWYTEAFF; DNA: TGCAGTGCAGGACAGGGCTGGTACACTGAAGCTTTCTTT
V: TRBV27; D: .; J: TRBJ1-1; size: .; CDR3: CASSLQQLNTEAFF; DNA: TGTGCCAGCAGTTTACAACAGTTGAACACTGAAGCTTTCTTT
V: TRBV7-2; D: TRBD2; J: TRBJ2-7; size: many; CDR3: CASSIGASGADYEQYF; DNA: TGTGCCAGCAGTATCGGCGCTAGCGGGGCTGACTACGAGCAGTACTTC
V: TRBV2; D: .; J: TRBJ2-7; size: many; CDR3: CASSEWLGAGLYEQYF; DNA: TGTGCCAGCAGTGAGTGGTTGGGGGCTGGTCTCTACGAGCAGTACTTC
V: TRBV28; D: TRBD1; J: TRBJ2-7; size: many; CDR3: CASKDRVGYEQYF; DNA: TGTGCCAGCAAGGACAGGGTCGGCTACGAGCAGTACTTC
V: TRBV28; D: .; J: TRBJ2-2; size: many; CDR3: CASSFQGGNTGELFF; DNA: TGTGCCAGCAGTTTCCAAGGGGGGAACACCGGGGAGCTGTTTTTT
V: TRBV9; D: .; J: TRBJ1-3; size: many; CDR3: CASSRAGGNTIYF; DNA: TGTGCCAGCTCAAGGGCTGGAGGAAACACCATATATTTT
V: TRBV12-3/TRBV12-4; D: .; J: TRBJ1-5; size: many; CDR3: CASSLVGAGNQPQHF; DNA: TGTGCCAGCAGTTTAGTGGGGGCAGGCAATCAGCCCCAGCATTTT
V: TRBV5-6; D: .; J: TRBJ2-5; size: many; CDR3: CASGGGALETQYF; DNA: TGTGCCAGCGGAGGGGGCGCCTTGGAGACCCAGTACTTC
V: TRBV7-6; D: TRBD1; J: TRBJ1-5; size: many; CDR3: CASSSGTGGSRPQHF; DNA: TGTGCCAGCAGCTCCGGGACAGGGGGCTCCCGGCCCCAGCATTTT
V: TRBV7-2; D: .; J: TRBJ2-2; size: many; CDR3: CASSLRGSEWTGELFF; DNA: TGTGCCAGCAGCTTACGGGGCAGTGAATGGACCGGGGAGCTGTTTTTT
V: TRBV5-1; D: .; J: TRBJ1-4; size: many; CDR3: CASRPRGSVANEKLFF; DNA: TGCGCCAGCAGGCCGAGGGGTAGTGTAGCTAATGAAAAACTGTTTTTT
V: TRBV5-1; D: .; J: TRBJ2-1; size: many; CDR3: CASSLAQGGSSYNEQFF; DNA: TGCGCCAGCAGCTTGGCTCAGGGGGGGAGCTCCTACAATGAGCAGTTCTTC
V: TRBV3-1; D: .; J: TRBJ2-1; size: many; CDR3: CASRGAGYNEQFF; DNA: TGTGCCAGCAGGGGGGCCGGATACAATGAGCAGTTCTTC
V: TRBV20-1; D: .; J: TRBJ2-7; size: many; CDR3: CSAGRRDLGYEQYF; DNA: TGCAGTGCGGGGAGGAGAGACTTGGGCTACGAGCAGTACTTC
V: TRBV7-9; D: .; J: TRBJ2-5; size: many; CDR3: CASSLGVLQETQYF; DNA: TGTGCCAGCAGCTTAGGGGTTCTGCAAGAGACCCAGTACTTC
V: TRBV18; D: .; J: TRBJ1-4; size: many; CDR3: CASSPARVGKLFF; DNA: TGTGCCAGCTCACCGGCAAGGGTTGGAAAACTGTTTTTT
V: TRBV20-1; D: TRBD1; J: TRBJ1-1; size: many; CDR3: CSATRDRVEAEAFF; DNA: TGCAGTGCTACCCGGGACAGGGTTGAGGCTGAAGCTTTCTTT
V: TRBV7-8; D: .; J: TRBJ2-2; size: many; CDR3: CASSLRRQWGTGELFF; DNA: TGTGCCAGCAGCTTAAGGAGACAGTGGGGCACCGGGGAGCTGTTTTTT
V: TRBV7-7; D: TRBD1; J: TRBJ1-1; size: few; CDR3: CASSPRTGEAFF; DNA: TGTGCTAGCAGCCCGAGGACAGGTGAAGCTTTCTTT
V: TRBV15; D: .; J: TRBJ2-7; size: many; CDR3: CATSPRGRVYEQYF; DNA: TGTGCCACCAGCCCAAGGGGCAGGGTATACGAGCAGTACTTC
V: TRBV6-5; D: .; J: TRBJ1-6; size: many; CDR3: CASSYGENNSPLHF; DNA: TGTGCCAGCAGTTACGGCGAAAATAATTCACCCCTCCACTTT
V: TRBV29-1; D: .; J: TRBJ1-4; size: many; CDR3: CSVLGPSTNEKLFF; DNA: TGCAGCGTGCTGGGACCCTCAACTAATGAAAAACTGTTTTTT
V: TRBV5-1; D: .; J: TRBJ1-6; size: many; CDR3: CASSLFLQGTNNSPLHF; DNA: TGCGCCAGCAGCTTGTTTCTGCAGGGAACTAATAATTCACCCCTCCACTTT
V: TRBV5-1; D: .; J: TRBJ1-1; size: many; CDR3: CASSLGTVSTEAFF; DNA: TGCGCCAGCAGCTTGGGGACAGTTAGCACTGAAGCTTTCTTT
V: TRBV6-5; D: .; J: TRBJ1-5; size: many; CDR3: CASSSHGFRNQPQHF; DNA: TGTGCCAGCAGTAGCCACGGGTTTCGCAATCAGCCCCAGCATTTT
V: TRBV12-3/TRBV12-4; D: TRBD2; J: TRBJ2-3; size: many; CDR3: CASSSSGSSTDTQYF; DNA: TGTGCCAGCAGTTCTAGCGGGTCAAGCACAGATACGCAGTATTTT
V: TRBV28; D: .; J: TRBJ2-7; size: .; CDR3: CASSSLGQKDSYEQYF; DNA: TGTGCCAGCAGTTCCCTTGGACAAAAGGACTCCTACGAGCAGTACTTC
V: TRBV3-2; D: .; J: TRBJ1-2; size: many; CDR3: CASSQGRQGNYGYTF; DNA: TGTGCCAGCAGCCAAGGGAGACAGGGGAACTATGGCTACACCTTC
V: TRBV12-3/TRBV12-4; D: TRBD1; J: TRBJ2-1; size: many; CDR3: CASSDTGEDNEQFF; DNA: TGTGCCAGCAGTGACACAGGGGAAGACAATGAGCAGTTCTTC
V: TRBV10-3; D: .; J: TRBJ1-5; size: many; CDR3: CAISEPGPPVEPQHF; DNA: TGTGCCATCAGTGAACCGGGTCCTCCCGTGGAGCCCCAGCATTTT
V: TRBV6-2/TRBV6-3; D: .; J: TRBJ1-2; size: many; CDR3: CASSWDVHYGYTF; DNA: TGTGCCAGCAGCTGGGACGTGCACTATGGCTACACCTTC
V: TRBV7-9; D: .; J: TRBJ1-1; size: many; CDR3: CASSLAQAGIFNTEAFF; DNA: TGTGCCAGCAGCTTAGCGCAGGCAGGGATTTTTAACACTGAAGCTTTCTTT
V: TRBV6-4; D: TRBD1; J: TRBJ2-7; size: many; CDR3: CASSKDRGYEQYF; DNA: TGTGCCAGCAGTAAAGACAGGGGATACGAGCAGTACTTC
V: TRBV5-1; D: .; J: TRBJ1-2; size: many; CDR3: CASFVAPGDPNYGYTF; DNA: TGCGCCAGTTTTGTAGCACCTGGCGATCCTAACTATGGCTACACCTTC
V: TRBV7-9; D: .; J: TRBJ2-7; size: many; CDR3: CASGTYEQYF; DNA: TGTGCCAGCGGAACCTACGAGCAGTACTTC
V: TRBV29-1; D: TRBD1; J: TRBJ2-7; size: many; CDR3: CSALTGFFSYEQYF; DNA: TGCAGCGCACTGACAGGGTTTTTTTCCTACGAGCAGTACTTC
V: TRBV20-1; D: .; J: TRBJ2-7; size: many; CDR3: CSARAATDEQYF; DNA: TGCAGTGCTAGAGCGGCAACAGACGAGCAGTACTTC
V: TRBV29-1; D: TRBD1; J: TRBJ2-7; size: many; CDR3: CSVRQGSYEQYF; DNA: TGCAGCGTTCGACAGGGCTCCTACGAGCAGTACTTC
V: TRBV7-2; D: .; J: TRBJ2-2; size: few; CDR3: CASRSTGTAYTGELFF; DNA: TGTGCCAGCAGATCTACCGGGACGGCTTACACCGGGGAGCTGTTTTTT
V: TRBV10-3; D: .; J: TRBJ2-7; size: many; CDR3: CAIAGAGATYEQYF; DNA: TGTGCCATCGCCGGGGCAGGGGCAACGTACGAGCAGTACTTC
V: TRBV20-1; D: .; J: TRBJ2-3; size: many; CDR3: CSARDVDRATDTQYF; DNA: TGCAGTGCTAGAGATGTGGACAGAGCTACAGATACGCAGTATTTT
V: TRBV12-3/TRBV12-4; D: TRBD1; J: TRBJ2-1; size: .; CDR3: CASRFGDRVGFDEQFF; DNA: TGTGCCAGCAGGTTTGGGGACAGGGTAGGATTTGATGAGCAGTTCTTC
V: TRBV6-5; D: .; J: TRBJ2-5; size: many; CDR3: CASTITRTGETQYF; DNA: TGTGCCAGCACCATCACTAGGACGGGAGAGACCCAGTACTTC
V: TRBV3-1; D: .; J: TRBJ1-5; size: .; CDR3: CASSQSGRSNQPQHF; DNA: TGTGCCAGCAGCCAGTCCGGGCGTAGCAATCAGCCCCAGCATTTT
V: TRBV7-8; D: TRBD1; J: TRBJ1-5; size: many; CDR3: CASSSTGFAPQHF; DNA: TGTGCCAGCAGCTCGACAGGGTTTGCTCCCCAGCATTTT
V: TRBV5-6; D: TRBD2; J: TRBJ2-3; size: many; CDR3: CASSLAGGVSADTQYF; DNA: TGTGCCAGCAGCTTGGCGGGAGGGGTGTCCGCAGATACGCAGTATTTT
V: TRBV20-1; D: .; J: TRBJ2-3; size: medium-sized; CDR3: CSAPGVGTQYF; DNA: TGCAGTGCTCCCGGAGTTGGTACGCAGTATTTT
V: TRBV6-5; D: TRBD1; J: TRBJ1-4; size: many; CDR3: CASSRQGMANEKLFF; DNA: TGTGCCAGCAGCCGACAGGGGATGGCTAATGAAAAACTGTTTTTT